The T cell receptor (beta chain) under discussion was sequenced for a study of shared clonotypes between healthy human individuals. Note on this clone: Its target is unknown.

Study observations and caveats: The naive CD4 repertoires of a few donors were compared, and around 5% of clonotypes were shared.

Assay: immunoSEQ multiplex PCR; the TCRdb copy retains only in-frame clones and omits some. The sample consists of about 640,000 clones, around 72% of them appearing once. The J segment lost 0 bases and the V segment lost 2 bases, leaving 4 bases of the junction unmatched. CDR3 length: 15 residues. The germline gives CDR1 LGHNT, CDR2 FRNRAP. The receptor comes from a woman aged 25 to 39 in good health. The chain uses TRBV12-5 and TRBJ2-7, with 7 bases fitting TRBD2. Sequences were obtained from memory CD4+ T cells sorted from blood. Subset: CD45RA-negative fraction. CDR3: CASGLQRGHSYEQYF. As DNA, the CDR3 is TGTGCTAGTGGTTTGCAGCGGGGCCACTCCTACGAGCAGTACTTC.